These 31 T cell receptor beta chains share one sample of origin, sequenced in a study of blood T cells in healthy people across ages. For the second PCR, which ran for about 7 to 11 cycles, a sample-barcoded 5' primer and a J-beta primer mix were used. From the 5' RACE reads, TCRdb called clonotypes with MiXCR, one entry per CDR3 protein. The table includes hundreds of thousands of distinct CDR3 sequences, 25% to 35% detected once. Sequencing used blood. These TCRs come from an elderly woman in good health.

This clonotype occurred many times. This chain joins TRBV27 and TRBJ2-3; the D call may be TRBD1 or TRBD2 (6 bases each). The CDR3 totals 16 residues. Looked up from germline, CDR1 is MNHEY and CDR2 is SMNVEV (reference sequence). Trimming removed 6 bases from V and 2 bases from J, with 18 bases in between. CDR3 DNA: TGTGCCAGCAGCCGAGGGGGGCAGGGCTACACAGATACGCAGTATTTT. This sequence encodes CASSRGGQGYTDTQYF.

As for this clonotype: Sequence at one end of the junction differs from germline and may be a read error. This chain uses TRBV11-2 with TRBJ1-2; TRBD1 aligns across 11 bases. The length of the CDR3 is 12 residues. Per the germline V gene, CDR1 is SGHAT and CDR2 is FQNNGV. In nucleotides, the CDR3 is TGTACCAGCAGCCAGGGACAGGGGGGGAATTCCTTC. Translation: CTSSQGQGGNSF.

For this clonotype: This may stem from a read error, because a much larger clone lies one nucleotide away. Written as DNA, the CDR3 is TGTGCCAGCAAGGAGGGGGGCCGGGAGACCCAGTTCTTC. Encoded protein: CASKEGGRETQFF. V and J are TRBV6-2 or TRBV6-3 and TRBJ2-1; D could derive from TRBD1 or TRBD2 (6 bases each). This CDR3 region has 13 residues. Trimming left V 7 bases short and J 13 bases short, with 20 bases between. CDR1 is MNHEY and CDR2 is SVGEGT in the germline V gene.

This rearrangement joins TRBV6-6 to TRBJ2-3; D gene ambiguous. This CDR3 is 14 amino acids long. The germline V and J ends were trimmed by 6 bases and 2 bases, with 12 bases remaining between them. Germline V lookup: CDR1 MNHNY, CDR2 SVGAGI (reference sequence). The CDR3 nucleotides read TGTGCCAGCAGAGGGCCGGCAATCACAGATACGCAGTATTTT. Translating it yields CASRGPAITDTQYF.

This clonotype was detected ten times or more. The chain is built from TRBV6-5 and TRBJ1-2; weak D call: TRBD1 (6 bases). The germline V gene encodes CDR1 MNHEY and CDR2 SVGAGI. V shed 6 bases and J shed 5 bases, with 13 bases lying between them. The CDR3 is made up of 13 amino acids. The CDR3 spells CASSGGRQYGYTF. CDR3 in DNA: TGTGCCAGCAGCGGGGGCCGTCAATATGGCTACACCTTC.

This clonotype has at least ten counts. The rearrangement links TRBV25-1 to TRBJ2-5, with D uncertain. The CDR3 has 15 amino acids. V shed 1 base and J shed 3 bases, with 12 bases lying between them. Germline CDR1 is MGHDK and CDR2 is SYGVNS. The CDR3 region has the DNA TGTGCCAGCAGTGAATTTGGGCAGAACAAAGAGACCCAGTACTTC. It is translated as CASSEFGQNKETQYF.

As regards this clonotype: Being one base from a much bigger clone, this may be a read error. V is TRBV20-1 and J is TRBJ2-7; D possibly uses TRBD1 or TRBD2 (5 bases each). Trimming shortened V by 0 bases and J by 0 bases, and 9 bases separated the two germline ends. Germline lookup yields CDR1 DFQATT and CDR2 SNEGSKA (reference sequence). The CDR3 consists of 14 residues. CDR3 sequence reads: CSARDQRGSYEQYF. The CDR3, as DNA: TGCAGTGCTAGAGATCAGAGGGGCTCCTACGAGCAGTACTTC.

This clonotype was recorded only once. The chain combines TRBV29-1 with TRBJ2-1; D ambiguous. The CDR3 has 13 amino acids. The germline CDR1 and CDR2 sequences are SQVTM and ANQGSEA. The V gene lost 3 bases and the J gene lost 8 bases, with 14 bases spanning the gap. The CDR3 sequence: CSVEVVASYEQFF. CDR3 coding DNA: TGCAGCGTTGAGGTGGTAGCCAGCTATGAGCAGTTCTTC.

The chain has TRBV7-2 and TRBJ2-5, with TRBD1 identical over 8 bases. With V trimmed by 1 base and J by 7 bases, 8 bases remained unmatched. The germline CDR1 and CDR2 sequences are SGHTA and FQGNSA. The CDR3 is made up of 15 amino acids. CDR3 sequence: CASSLGVAGGATQYF. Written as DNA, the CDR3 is TGTGCCAGCAGCTTAGGGGTAGCAGGGGGCGCGACCCAGTACTTC.

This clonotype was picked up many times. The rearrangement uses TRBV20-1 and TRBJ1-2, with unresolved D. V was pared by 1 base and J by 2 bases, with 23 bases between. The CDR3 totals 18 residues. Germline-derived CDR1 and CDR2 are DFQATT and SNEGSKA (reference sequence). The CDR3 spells CSARAQSRLSGFNYGYTF. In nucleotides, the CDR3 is TGCAGTGCTAGAGCCCAGTCCCGATTAAGTGGGTTCAACTATGGCTACACCTTC.

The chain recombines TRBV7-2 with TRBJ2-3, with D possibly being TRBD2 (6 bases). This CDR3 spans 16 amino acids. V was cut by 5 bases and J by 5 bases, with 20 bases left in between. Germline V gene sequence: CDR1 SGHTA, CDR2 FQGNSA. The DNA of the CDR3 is TGTGCCAGCAGCCCCAAGGCCCCAGGAGGGAGAGATACGCAGTATTTT. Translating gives CASSPKAPGGRDTQYF.

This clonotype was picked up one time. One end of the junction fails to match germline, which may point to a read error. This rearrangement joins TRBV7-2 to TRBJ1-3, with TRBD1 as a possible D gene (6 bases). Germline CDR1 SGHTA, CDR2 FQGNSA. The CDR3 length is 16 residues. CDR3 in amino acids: CASSFNRASSGNAIYF. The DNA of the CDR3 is TGTGCCAGCAGCTTTAACAGGGCAAGCTCTGGAAACGCCATATATTTT.

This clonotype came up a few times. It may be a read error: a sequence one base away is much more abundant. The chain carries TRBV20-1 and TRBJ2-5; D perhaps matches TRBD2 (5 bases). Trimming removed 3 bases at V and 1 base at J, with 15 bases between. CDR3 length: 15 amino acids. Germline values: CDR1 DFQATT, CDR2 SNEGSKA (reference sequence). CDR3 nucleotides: TGCAGTGCTAGCATCAGAGAGGGATCCCAAGAGACCCAGTACTTC. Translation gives CSASIREGSQETQYF.

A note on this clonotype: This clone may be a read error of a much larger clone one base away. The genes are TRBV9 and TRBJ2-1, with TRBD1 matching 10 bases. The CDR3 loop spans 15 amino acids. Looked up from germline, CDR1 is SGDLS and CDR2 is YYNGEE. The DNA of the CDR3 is TGTGCCAGCAGCGTGCCGGGACAGGGGAACAATGAGCAGGTCTTC. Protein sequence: CASSVPGQGNNEQVF. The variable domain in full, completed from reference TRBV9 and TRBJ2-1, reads DSGVTQTPKHLITATGQRVTLRCSPRSGDLSVYWYQQSLDQGLQFLIQYYNGEERAKGNILERFSAQQFPDLHSELNLSSLELGDSALYFCASSVPGQGNNEQVFGPGTRLTVL.

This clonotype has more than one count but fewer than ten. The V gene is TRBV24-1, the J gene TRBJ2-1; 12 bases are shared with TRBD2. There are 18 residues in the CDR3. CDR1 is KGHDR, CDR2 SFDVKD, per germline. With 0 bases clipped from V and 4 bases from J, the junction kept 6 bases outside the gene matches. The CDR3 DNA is TGTGCCACCAGTGATTTGCCCCTAGCGGGGGGGCGATACAATGAGCAGTTCTTC. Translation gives CATSDLPLAGGRYNEQFF.

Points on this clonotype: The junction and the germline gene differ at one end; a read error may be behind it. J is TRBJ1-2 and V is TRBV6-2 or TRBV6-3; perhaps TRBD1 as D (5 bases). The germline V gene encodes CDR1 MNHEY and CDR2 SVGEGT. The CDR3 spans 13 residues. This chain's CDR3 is CVSRDPAAYGYTF. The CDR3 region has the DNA TGTGTCAGCAGGGACCCCGCAGCCTACGGCTACACCTTC.

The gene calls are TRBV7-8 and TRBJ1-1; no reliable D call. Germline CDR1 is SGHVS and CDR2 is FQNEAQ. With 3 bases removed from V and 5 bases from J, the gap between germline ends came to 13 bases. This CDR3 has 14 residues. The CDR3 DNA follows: TGTGCCAGCAGCTTCAGATTTACAGCGACTGAAGCTTTCTTT. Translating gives CASSFRFTATEAFF.

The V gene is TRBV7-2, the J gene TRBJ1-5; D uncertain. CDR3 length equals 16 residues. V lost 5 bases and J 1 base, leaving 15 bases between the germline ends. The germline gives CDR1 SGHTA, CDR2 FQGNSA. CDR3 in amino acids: CASSPTGVGSNQPQHF. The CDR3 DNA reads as TGTGCCAGCAGCCCAACCGGGGTAGGGAGCAATCAGCCCCAGCATTTT. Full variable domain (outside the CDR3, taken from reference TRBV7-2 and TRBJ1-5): GAGVSQSPSNKVTEKGKDVELRCDPISGHTALYWYRQSLGQGLEFLIYFQGNSAPDKSGLPSDRFSAERTGGSVSTLTIQRTQQEDSAVYLCASSPTGVGSNQPQHFGDGTRLSIL.

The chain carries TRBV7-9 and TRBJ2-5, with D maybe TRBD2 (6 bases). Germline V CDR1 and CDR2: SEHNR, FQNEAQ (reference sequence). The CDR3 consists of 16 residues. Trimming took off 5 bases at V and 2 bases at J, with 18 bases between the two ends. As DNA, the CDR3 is TGTGCCAGCAGCACTCTGGGACTGCGGACGCAAGAGACCCAGTACTTC. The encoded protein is CASSTLGLRTQETQYF. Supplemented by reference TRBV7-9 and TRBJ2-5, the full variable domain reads DTGVSQNPRHKITKRGQNVTFRCDPISEHNRLYWYRQTLGQGPEFLTYFQNEAQLEKSRLLSDRFSAERPKGSFSTLEIQRTEQGDSAMYLCASSTLGLRTQETQYFGPGTRLLVL.

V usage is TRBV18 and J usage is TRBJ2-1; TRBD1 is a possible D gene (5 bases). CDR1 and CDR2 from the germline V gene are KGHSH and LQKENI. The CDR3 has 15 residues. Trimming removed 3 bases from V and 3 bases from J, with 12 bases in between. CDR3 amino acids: CASSPRVGDYNEQFF. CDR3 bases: TGTGCCAGCTCACCCCGGGTAGGGGACTACAATGAGCAGTTCTTC.

The CDR3 nucleotides read TGTGCCAGCAGCTTACGGGAGGACCCCTACAATGAGCAGTTCTTC. Its protein product is CASSLREDPYNEQFF. This chain uses TRBV12-3 or TRBV12-4 with TRBJ2-1; 7 bases align to TRBD2. The CDR3 runs 15 residues. Trimming took 6 bases from V and 2 from J; bases not matched to a gene: 7.

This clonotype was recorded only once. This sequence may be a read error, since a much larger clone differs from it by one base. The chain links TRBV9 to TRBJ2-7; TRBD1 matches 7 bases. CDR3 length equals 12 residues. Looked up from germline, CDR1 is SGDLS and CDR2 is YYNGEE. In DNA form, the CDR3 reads TGTGCCAACAGCGCGACAGGGACGGAGCAGTACTTC. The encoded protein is CANSATGTEQYF. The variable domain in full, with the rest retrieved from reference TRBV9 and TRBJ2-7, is DSGVTQTPKHLITATGQRVTLRCSPRSGDLSVYWYQQSLDQGLQFLIQYYNGEERAKGNILERFSAQQFPDLHSELNLSSLELGDSALYFCANSATGTEQYFGPGTRLTVT.

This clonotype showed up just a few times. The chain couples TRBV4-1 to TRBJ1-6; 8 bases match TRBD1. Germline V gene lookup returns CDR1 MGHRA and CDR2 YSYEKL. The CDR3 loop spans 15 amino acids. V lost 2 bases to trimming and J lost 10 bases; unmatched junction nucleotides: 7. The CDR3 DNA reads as TGCGCCAGCAGCCAACCCCGGACAGGGCGATCACCCCTCCACTTT. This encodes CASSQPRTGRSPLHF.

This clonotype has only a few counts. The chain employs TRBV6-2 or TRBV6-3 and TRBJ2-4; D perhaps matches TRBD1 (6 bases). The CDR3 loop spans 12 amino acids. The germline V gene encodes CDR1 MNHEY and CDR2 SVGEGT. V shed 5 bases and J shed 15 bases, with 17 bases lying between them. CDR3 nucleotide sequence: TGTGCCAGCAGTGAAGACAGGTACGAGCGGTACTTC. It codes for CASSEDRYERYF.

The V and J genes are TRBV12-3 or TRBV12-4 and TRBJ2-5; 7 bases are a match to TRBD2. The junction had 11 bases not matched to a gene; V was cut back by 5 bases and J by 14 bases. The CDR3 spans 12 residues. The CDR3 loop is CASSPGGGEHYF. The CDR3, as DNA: TGTGCCAGCAGTCCAGGCGGGGGTGAGCACTACTTC.

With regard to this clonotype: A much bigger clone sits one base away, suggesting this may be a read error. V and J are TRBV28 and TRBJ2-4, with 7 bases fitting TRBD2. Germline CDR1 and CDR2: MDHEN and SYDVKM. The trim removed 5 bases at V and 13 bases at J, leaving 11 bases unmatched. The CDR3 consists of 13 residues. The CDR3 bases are TGTGCCAGCAGTCCCTGGGAGGGGAAGGCCCAGTACTTC. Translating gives CASSPWEGKAQYF. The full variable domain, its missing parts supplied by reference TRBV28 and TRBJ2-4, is DVKVTQSSRYLVKRTGEKVFLECVQDMDHENMFWYRQDPGLGLRLIYFSYDVKMKEKGDIPEGYSVSREKKERFSLILESASTNQTSMYLCASSPWEGKAQYFGAGTRLSVL.

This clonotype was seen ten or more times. The CDR3 DNA follows: TGTGCCAGCAGTCCCCCGGGGACGGGCACTGAAGCTTTCTTT. Translating gives CASSPPGTGTEAFF. The chain combines TRBV6-2 or TRBV6-3 with TRBJ1-1; weak D call: TRBD1 (5 bases). Trimming took off 5 bases at V and 4 bases at J, with 14 bases between the two ends. Germline lookup yields CDR1 MNHEY and CDR2 SVGEGT. The CDR3 spans 14 residues.

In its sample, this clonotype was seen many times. The chain's CDR3 is CSARMLRGSYEQFF. CDR3 coding DNA: TGCAGTGCTAGAATGTTGCGGGGATCGTATGAGCAGTTCTTC. The chain couples TRBV20-1 to TRBJ2-1; tentatively, D is TRBD2 (6 bases). From germline, CDR1 is DFQATT and CDR2 SNEGSKA (reference sequence). Trimming left V 2 bases short and J 8 bases short, with 16 bases between. The CDR3 loop spans 14 amino acids.

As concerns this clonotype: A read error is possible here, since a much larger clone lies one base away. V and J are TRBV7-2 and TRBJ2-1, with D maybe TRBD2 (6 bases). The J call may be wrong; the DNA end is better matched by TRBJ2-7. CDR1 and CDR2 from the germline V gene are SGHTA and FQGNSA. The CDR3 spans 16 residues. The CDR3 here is CASSPGDSTHYNEQYF. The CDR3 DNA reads TGTGCCAGCAGCCCCGGGGACTCCACACACTACAATGAGCAGTACTTC.

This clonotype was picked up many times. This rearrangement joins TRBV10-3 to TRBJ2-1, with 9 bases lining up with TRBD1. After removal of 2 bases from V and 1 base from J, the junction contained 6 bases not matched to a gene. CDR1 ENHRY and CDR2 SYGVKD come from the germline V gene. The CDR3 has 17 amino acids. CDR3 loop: CAISEPGQGISYNEQFF. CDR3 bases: TGTGCCATCAGTGAGCCGGGACAGGGAATATCCTACAATGAGCAGTTCTTC.

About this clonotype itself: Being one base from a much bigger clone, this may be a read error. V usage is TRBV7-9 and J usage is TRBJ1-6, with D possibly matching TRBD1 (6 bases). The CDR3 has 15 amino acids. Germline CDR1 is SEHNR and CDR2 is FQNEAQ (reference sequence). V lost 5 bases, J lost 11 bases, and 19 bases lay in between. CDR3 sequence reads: CASSAGQQRGPPLHF. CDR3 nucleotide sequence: TGTGCCAGCAGCGCCGGACAGCAGCGGGGTCCACCCCTCCACTTT.